These 32 T cell receptor beta chains came from one sample sequenced in a study of CD8 T cells in ankylosing spondylitis. TCRdb recomputed calls from the 5' RACE reads with MiXCR, one row per CDR3 protein. The sample carries some 340,000 distinct CDR3 sequences, 14% to 15% recorded once. The sequencing input was blood, either unsorted or a sorted T cell fraction (not recorded which). The receptors here all came from a male donor with ankylosing spondylitis or in good health (not recorded which).

The sample holds a few counts of this clonotype. The chain is built from TRBV4-1 and TRBJ1-2; D is unresolved. Germline CDR1 and CDR2: MGHRA and YSYEKL. The CDR3 is made up of 13 amino acids. V lost 4 bases and J 7 bases, leaving 13 bases between the germline ends. CDR3: CASSPTEGAGYTF. In DNA, the CDR3 is TGCGCCAGCAGCCCTACAGAGGGAGCTGGCTACACCTTC.

The V and J genes are TRBV19 and TRBJ1-1, with no clear D. This CDR3 is 12 amino acids long. Germline assignment: CDR1 LNHDA and CDR2 SQIVND (reference sequence). V lost 8 bases and J lost 11, with 18 bases in between. CDR3 protein: CASAEAYVGAFF. The DNA of the CDR3 is TGTGCCAGTGCGGAGGCGTATGTTGGGGCTTTCTTT. Looking up the rest from reference TRBV19 and TRBJ1-1 gives the full variable domain: DGGITQSPKYLFRKEGQNVTLSCEQNLNHDAMYWYRQDPGQGLRLIYYSQIVNDFQKGDIAEGYSVSREKKESFPLTVTSAQKNPTAFYLCASAEAYVGAFFGQGTRLTVV.

The rearrangement links TRBV6-2 or TRBV6-3 to TRBJ2-7, with D possibly TRBD2 on 6 matching bases. Per the germline V gene, CDR1 is MNHEY and CDR2 is SVGEGT. V lost 6 bases to trimming and J lost 6 bases, with 18 bases between them. The CDR3 length is 14 residues. The CDR3 reads CASSPRGGTSEQYF. DNA of the CDR3: TGTGCCAGCAGCCCGCGGGGCGGGACGAGCGAGCAGTACTTC.

This clonotype appeared many times. The chain uses TRBV5-6 and TRBJ2-3; a weak D match, TRBD2 (5 bases). CDR3 length equals 16 residues. CDR1 and CDR2 (germline): SGHDT, YYEEEE. Trimming pared 2 bases from V and 4 bases from J, leaving 17 bases between. CDR3 in amino acids: CASSFPGETPADTQYF. The CDR3 DNA sequence: TGTGCCAGCAGCTTCCCCGGGGAGACACCGGCAGATACGCAGTATTTT.

In its sample, this clonotype was seen many times. This chain connects TRBV12-3 or TRBV12-4 to TRBJ1-4; 8 bases line up with TRBD1. The length of the CDR3 is 14 residues. V was pared by 6 bases and J by 10 bases, with 10 bases of the junction left unmatched. The CDR3 reads CASSPDRATRKLFF. CDR3 nucleotides: TGTGCCAGCAGCCCGGACAGGGCGACCCGAAAACTGTTTTTT.

The chain is built from TRBV20-1 and TRBJ1-1, with D tentatively TRBD1 (5 bases). The V and J ends lost 5 bases and 11 bases respectively, with 18 bases between them. Germline CDR1 reads DFQATT; CDR2 reads SNEGSKA (reference sequence). The CDR3 runs to 12 residues. The DNA of the CDR3 is TGCAGTGCTTTGGGCCTCTGGGACCTTGCTTTCTTT. This encodes CSALGLWDLAFF.

The J gene is TRBJ2-5, the V gene TRBV4-1; D ambiguous. The CDR3 is 15 residues long. V gave up 0 bases and J gave up 1 base, with 9 bases separating them. Per the germline V gene, CDR1 is MGHRA and CDR2 is YSYEKL. CDR3: CASSQEYRSQETQYF. The CDR3 DNA reads as TGCGCCAGCAGCCAAGAATATCGGAGCCAAGAGACCCAGTACTTC.

This clonotype was seen at least ten times. The chain recombines TRBV29-1 with TRBJ2-3; tentative D call: TRBD2 (7 bases). CDR3 size: 13 residues. The V end was cut by 7 bases, the J end by 4 bases, with 15 bases between. Germline V lookup: CDR1 SQVTM, CDR2 ANQGSEA. CDR3 nucleotides: TGCAGCGCTCAAGGGGGGGGCGCAGATACGCAGTATTTT. Protein sequence: CSAQGGGADTQYF.

This chain joins TRBV24-1 and TRBJ1-2; D is unresolved. The V gene's germline CDR1 is KGHDR and CDR2 SFDVKD. This CDR3 is built from 14 residues. Trimming shortened V by 7 bases and J by 8 bases, and 19 bases separated the two germline ends. CDR3 sequence (DNA): TGTGCCACCAGGACCGCTCCTCGAGATGACGGCTACACCTTC. It specifies CATRTAPRDDGYTF.

This clonotype came up a few times. At one boundary the junction diverges from the germline segment, which might be a read error. The rearrangement links TRBV6-6 to TRBJ1-2, with no clear D. Germline CDR1 is MNHNY and CDR2 is SVGAGI (reference sequence). This CDR3 is built from 12 residues. The CDR3 sequence: CASSYEGYDYTF. The CDR3 region has the DNA TGTGCCAGCAGTTACGAGGGTTATGACTACACCTTC.

There are a few counts of this clonotype. The CDR3 spells CAWSVLRYRGIETQYF. The CDR3, as DNA: TGTGCCTGGAGTGTACTCCGGTACAGGGGGATTGAGACCCAGTACTTC. V is TRBV30 and J is TRBJ2-5, with 8 bases fitting TRBD1. The germline V gene encodes CDR1 GTSNPN and CDR2 SVGIG (reference sequence). The J segment lost 5 bases and the V segment lost 0 bases, leaving 11 bases of the junction unmatched. This CDR3 spans 16 amino acids.

The gene calls are TRBV19 and TRBJ1-5; possible D gene TRBD1, 6 bases. This CDR3 region has 16 residues. CDR1 is LNHDA and CDR2 is SQIVND in the germline V gene (reference sequence). Trimming pared 4 bases from V and 2 bases from J, leaving 15 bases between. The CDR3 sequence: CASSNGGGLGNQPQHF. CDR3 DNA: TGTGCCAGTAGTAACGGGGGGGGGCTCGGCAATCAGCCCCAGCATTTT.

This clonotype was found a few times. The chain combines TRBV27 with TRBJ1-5; D gene unclear. Trimming pared 6 bases from V and 9 bases from J, leaving 3 bases between. The CDR3 is 9 residues long. Germline V gene data show CDR1 as MNHEY and CDR2 as SMNVEV (reference sequence). CDR3 protein: CASRGPQHF. The CDR3 DNA sequence: TGTGCCAGCAGGGGGCCCCAGCATTTT.

The J gene is TRBJ1-5, the V gene TRBV5-1; 9 nucleotides line up with TRBD1. V dropped 4 bases and J dropped 6; count of bases not matched to a gene: 5. Germline V CDR1 and CDR2: SGHRS, YFSETQ. CDR3 size: 14 residues. CDR3 amino acids: CASSPGQGSQPQHF. DNA for the CDR3: TGCGCCAGCAGCCCCGGACAGGGGAGTCAGCCCCAGCATTTT. The entire variable domain, with the rest obtained from reference TRBV5-1 and TRBJ1-5, is as follows: KAGVTQTPRYLIKTRGQQVTLSCSPISGHRSVSWYQQTPGQGLQFLFEYFSETQRNKGNFPGRFSGRQFSNSRSEMNVSTLELGDSALYLCASSPGQGSQPQHFGDGTRLSIL.

The sample holds many counts of this clonotype. The chain employs TRBV4-1 and TRBJ2-3; D possibly corresponds to TRBD2 (5 bases). The CDR3 runs 14 residues. Trimming shortened V by 0 bases and J by 8 bases, and 12 bases separated the two germline ends. In germline, CDR1 is MGHRA, CDR2 YSYEKL. The chain's CDR3 is CASSQDPREGTQYF. In nucleotides, the CDR3 is TGCGCCAGCAGCCAAGACCCTCGCGAGGGTACGCAGTATTTT.

This clonotype was recorded many times. This sequence joins TRBV29-1 and TRBJ1-3; D ambiguous. This CDR3 contains 13 residues. V gave up 7 bases and J gave up 0 bases, with 10 bases separating them. Germline V gives CDR1 SQVTM, CDR2 ANQGSEA. This CDR3 reads CSGGVSSGNTIYF. The CDR3 DNA reads as TGCAGCGGAGGAGTCTCCTCTGGAAACACCATATATTTT.

A few counts support this clonotype. This chain links TRBV11-2 with TRBJ2-7; D possibly corresponds to TRBD2 (6 bases). The CDR3 has 15 amino acids. Germline CDR1 SGHAT, CDR2 FQNNGV. V lost 4 bases, J lost 3 bases, and 16 bases lay in between. CDR3 in DNA: TGTGCCAGCAGCTGGCGGGCGGGGATCAGCTACGAGCAGTACTTC. Translating gives CASSWRAGISYEQYF.

This clonotype has only a few counts. This rearrangement joins TRBV12-3 or TRBV12-4 to TRBJ2-4; possibly TRBD1 or TRBD2 for D (5 bases each). V lost 2 bases, J lost 15 bases, and 20 bases lay in between. The CDR3 is 14 residues long. The CDR3 nucleotides read TGTGCCAGCAGTTTATTATCGACCGTTCGGGACCGGTACTTC. It yields the protein CASSLLSTVRDRYF.

The chain joins TRBV30 to TRBJ2-5; TRBD1 aligns across 7 bases. From germline, CDR1 is GTSNPN and CDR2 SVGIG (reference sequence). This CDR3 region has 12 residues. With V trimmed by 1 base and J by 5 bases, 1 base remained unmatched. DNA of the CDR3: TGTGCCTGGAGTGGCAGGGGGGAGACCCAGTACTTC. It yields the protein CAWSGRGETQYF.

The rearrangement links TRBV11-2 to TRBJ2-4, with 8 positions matching TRBD2. This CDR3 has 15 residues. The J segment lost 0 bases and the V segment lost 7 bases, leaving 5 bases of the junction unmatched. The germline gives CDR1 SGHAT, CDR2 FQNNGV. The CDR3 DNA follows: TGTGCCAGCATTCACGGGGGGGTAGCCAAAAACATTCAGTACTTC. Protein product: CASIHGGVAKNIQYF.

The V call is TRBV5-1, the J call TRBJ2-3; D may be TRBD1 or TRBD2 (5 bases each). The V end was cut by 4 bases, the J end by 6 bases, with 15 bases between. Germline assignment: CDR1 SGHRS and CDR2 YFSETQ. This CDR3 spans 14 amino acids. Here the CDR3 DNA reads TGCGCCAGCAGCCCCCAGGGACCTCCGGATACGCAGTATTTT. It codes for CASSPQGPPDTQYF.

This chain links TRBV5-1 with TRBJ2-7; maybe TRBD1 (6 bases). The CDR3 runs to 17 residues. V was cut by 0 bases and J by 0 bases, with 16 bases left in between. Germline lookup yields CDR1 SGHRS and CDR2 YFSETQ. The CDR3 region has the DNA TGCGCCAGCAGCTTGGGCCCGACAGGCGGAGCCTCCTACGAGCAGTACTTC. Its translation: CASSLGPTGGASYEQYF. Combining the CDR3 with reference TRBV5-1 and TRBJ2-7 gives the whole variable domain KAGVTQTPRYLIKTRGQQVTLSCSPISGHRSVSWYQQTPGQGLQFLFEYFSETQRNKGNFPGRFSGRQFSNSRSEMNVSTLELGDSALYLCASSLGPTGGASYEQYFGPGTRLTVT.

The rearrangement joins TRBV9 to TRBJ2-3, with D tentatively TRBD2 (6 bases). This CDR3 contains 16 residues. Germline CDR1 SGDLS, CDR2 YYNGEE. Trimming took off 4 bases at V and 6 bases at J, with 21 bases between the two ends. Written as DNA, the CDR3 is TGTGCCAGCAGCTCGCGGTTAACAGGAGGGGAGGATACGCAGTATTTT. It yields the protein CASSSRLTGGEDTQYF.

In its sample, this clonotype was seen a few times. V usage is TRBV5-1 and J usage is TRBJ2-5; a possible D gene is TRBD2 (5 bases). V shed 0 bases and J shed 5 bases, with 11 bases lying between them. Germline V gene lookup returns CDR1 SGHRS and CDR2 YFSETQ. The CDR3 length is 14 residues. Here the CDR3 reads CASSLGGPGETQYF. CDR3 DNA sequence: TGCGCCAGCAGCTTGGGTGGGCCGGGGGAGACCCAGTACTTC.

The table lists this clonotype with a few counts. The chain links TRBV7-8 to TRBJ2-1; 8 nucleotides line up with TRBD2. The CDR3 has 15 amino acids. The V gene's germline CDR1 is SGHVS and CDR2 FQNEAQ. After removal of 5 bases from V and 9 bases from J, the junction contained 12 bases not matched to a gene. The CDR3 loop reads CASSPQAGGAAEQFF. In DNA form, the CDR3 reads TGTGCCAGCAGCCCCCAGGCCGGGGGGGCCGCTGAGCAGTTCTTC.

This rearrangement joins TRBV27 to TRBJ1-4; TRBD1 matches 11 bases. Germline V CDR1 and CDR2: MNHEY, SMNVEV (reference sequence). CDR3 length equals 14 residues. The junction had 6 bases not matched to a gene; V was cut back by 10 bases and J by 5 bases. Written as DNA, the CDR3 is TGTGCCACCGGGACAGGGGGTCGCAATGAAAAACTGTTTTTT. Amino acid sequence: CATGTGGRNEKLFF.

This chain links TRBV5-1 with TRBJ1-1, with 10 bases that match TRBD1. CDR1 SGHRS and CDR2 YFSETQ come from the germline V gene. V dropped 3 bases and J dropped 6; count of bases not matched to a gene: 8. This CDR3 spans 15 amino acids. Here the CDR3 DNA reads TGCGCCAGCAGCTCCGGACAGGGGGAGTTCGCTGAAGCTTTCTTT. Its translation is CASSSGQGEFAEAFF.

This clonotype came up once. An end of the junction does not agree with germline; a read error may underlie this. The chain employs TRBV13 and TRBJ2-4; the D gene is possibly TRBD1 (6 bases). The CDR3 runs 18 residues. The V gene's germline CDR1 is PRHDT and CDR2 FYEKMQ (reference sequence). Here the CDR3 reads CTSSFRQGPTLAKNIQYF. The CDR3 DNA follows: TGTACCAGCAGTTTTAGGCAGGGGCCTACCTTGGCCAAAAACATTCAGTACTTC.

J is TRBJ1-3 and V is TRBV9; D gene unclear. V shed 4 bases and J shed 0 bases, with 11 bases lying between them. In germline, CDR1 is SGDLS, CDR2 YYNGEE. CDR3 length: 15 amino acids. This CDR3 reads CASSPGSSSGNTIYF. The CDR3 nucleotides are TGTGCCAGCAGCCCCGGGTCCTCCTCTGGAAACACCATATATTTT.

This clonotype was detected only a few times. The V call is TRBV11-2, the J call TRBJ2-1; a possible D gene is TRBD2 (6 bases). Looked up from germline, CDR1 is SGHAT and CDR2 is FQNNGV. Trimming took off 5 bases at V and 8 bases at J, with 16 bases between the two ends. This CDR3 contains 14 residues. For the CDR3, the DNA is TGTGCCAGCAGCCACGGGAGAAATCCCGATGAGCAGTTCTTC. Its protein product is CASSHGRNPDEQFF.

This chain joins TRBV11-1 and TRBJ2-6; D ambiguous. V was cut by 5 bases and J by 0 bases, with 14 bases left in between. Per germline, CDR1 SGHAT and CDR2 FQDESV (reference sequence). CDR3 length: 17 residues. DNA for the CDR3: TGTGCCAGCAGCGAAGGTCGCAGGAACTCTGGGGCCAACGTCCTGACTTTC. Amino acid sequence: CASSEGRRNSGANVLTF. Based on the CDR3 plus reference TRBV11-1 and TRBJ2-6, the full variable domain is EAEVAQSPRYKITEKSQAVAFWCDPISGHATLYWYRQILGQGPELLVQFQDESVVDDSQLPKDRFSAERLKGVDSTLKIQPAELGDSAMYLCASSEGRRNSGANVLTFGAGSRLTVL.

This chain uses TRBV6-5 with TRBJ2-7; D is unclear. CDR1 and CDR2 (germline): MNHEY, SVGAGI. Trimming took 8 bases from V and 5 from J, leaving 13 bases between them. This CDR3 has 12 residues. The CDR3 sequence: CASGRRSDEQYF. Written as DNA, the CDR3 is TGTGCCAGCGGTCGTCGTTCGGACGAGCAGTACTTC.